These 21 T cell receptor beta chains originate from one sample sequenced in a study of human T cells and chemical hapten exposure. As for time point: pre-sensitization, week 0. Treatment here: therapeutic diphenylcyclopropenone sensitization with weekly scalp DPC. TCRdb called the RACE reads again in MiXCR, with one record for every CDR3 protein. The top ten hold about 8.2% of the sample, which has around 300,000 distinct CDR3 sequences, 4.5% to 7% seen once. The sequencing used whole blood, collected in connection with sensitization to the hapten diphenylcyclopropenone (DPC). These receptor sequences come from a woman in her late teens or twenties with alopecia areata. Some clones in this sample may be carry-over from other donors' samples.

This clonotype has ten or more counts. The V and J genes are TRBV7-9 and TRBJ2-3; D may be TRBD1 (5 bases). The germline V and J ends were trimmed by 1 base and 0 bases, with 8 bases remaining between them. This CDR3 contains 15 residues. CDR1 SEHNR and CDR2 FQNEAQ come from the germline V gene (reference sequence). CDR3 amino acids: CASSLGQISTDTQYF. The CDR3 DNA reads as TGTGCCAGCAGCTTAGGACAGATTAGCACAGATACGCAGTATTTT.

In this sample, this clonotype turned up many times. This chain links TRBV4-3 with TRBJ1-2, with D perhaps matching TRBD1 (5 bases). Trimming shortened V by 5 bases and J by 4 bases, and 17 bases separated the two germline ends. Per the germline V gene, CDR1 is LGHNA and CDR2 is YSLEER. The CDR3 length is 15 residues. This CDR3 is CASSYSGGDSYGYTF. DNA for the CDR3: TGCGCCAGCAGCTATAGCGGCGGGGACTCCTATGGCTACACCTTC.

This clonotype was observed a few times. J is TRBJ1-5 and V is TRBV27; D unclear. The CDR3 runs to 16 residues. Germline V CDR1 and CDR2: MNHEY, SMNVEV (reference sequence). V was clipped by 6 bases and J by 2 bases, with 17 bases between them. CDR3 coding DNA: TGTGCCAGCAGGCAAGATCATGGTATCGGCAATCAGCCCCAGCATTTT. This encodes CASRQDHGIGNQPQHF.

There are a few counts of this clonotype. The chain links TRBV12-3 or TRBV12-4 to TRBJ2-5, with D unresolved. The CDR3 contains 13 residues. The V gene lost 6 bases and the J gene lost 6 bases, with 14 bases spanning the gap. This CDR3 reads CASSADPQQTQYF. CDR3 DNA: TGTGCCAGCAGCGCAGACCCCCAGCAGACCCAGTACTTC.

This clonotype was observed at least ten times. The genes are TRBV12-3 or TRBV12-4 and TRBJ2-7; D unresolved. CDR3 size: 14 residues. V was pared by 8 bases and J by 2 bases, with 16 bases between. CDR3 nucleotides: TGTGCCAGCCCTCGCCGGTACCCAACCTACGAGCAGTACTTC. It encodes CASPRRYPTYEQYF.

The chain uses TRBV6-6 and TRBJ2-1, with 7 bases aligning to TRBD2. The ends lost 8 bases at V and 12 bases at J; junction bases unmatched: 10. The CDR3 has 12 residues. Germline CDR1 MNHNY, CDR2 SVGAGI (reference sequence). The CDR3: CASATDRGVQFF. Here the CDR3 DNA reads TGTGCCAGCGCTACCGACCGGGGGGTGCAGTTCTTC.

This clonotype was seen ten or more times. The chain couples TRBV4-3 to TRBJ1-3, with a weak D call TRBD1 (6 bases). V lost 0 bases, J lost 0 bases, and 9 bases lay in between. The CDR3 spans 16 residues. The germline V gene has CDR1 LGHNA and CDR2 YSLEER. For the CDR3, the DNA is TGCGCCAGCAGCCAAGATCAGGACAGCTCTGGAAACACCATATATTTT. Encoded protein: CASSQDQDSSGNTIYF.

V is TRBV12-3 or TRBV12-4 and J is TRBJ1-6; no reliable D call. Between the trimmed V and J ends, which lost 3 bases and 5 bases, there was a span of 11 bases. The CDR3 loop spans 15 amino acids. The CDR3 region is CASSFFQKDNSPLHF. The CDR3 nucleotides read TGTGCCAGCAGTTTCTTCCAGAAGGATAATTCACCCCTCCACTTT.

This clonotype came up a few times. The chain is built from TRBV11-2 and TRBJ2-5, with TRBD2 matching 14 bases. V was clipped by 4 bases and J by 2 bases; unmatched bases: 3. Germline assignment: CDR1 SGHAT and CDR2 FQNNGV. The CDR3 runs to 16 residues. The CDR3 DNA follows: TGTGCCAGCAGCTGGGGACTAGCGGGGGAACAAGAGACCCAGTACTTC. Protein product: CASSWGLAGEQETQYF.

This chain uses TRBV12-3 or TRBV12-4 with TRBJ2-2; 11 bases match TRBD1. Trimming took 5 bases from V and 7 from J; bases not matched to a gene: 3. The CDR3 has 14 residues. The CDR3 loop is CASSRTGGLGELFF. CDR3 bases: TGTGCCAGCAGTCGGACAGGGGGCCTCGGGGAGCTGTTTTTT.

This chain links TRBV7-2 with TRBJ2-2; 8 bases are shared with TRBD1. The CDR3 contains 16 residues. Germline V gene sequence: CDR1 SGHTA, CDR2 FQGNSA. V was pared by 2 bases and J by 4 bases, with 6 bases of the junction left unmatched. Here the CDR3 DNA reads TGTGCCAGCAGCTTAAGCAGGGGGCAAAGCACCGGGGAGCTGTTTTTT. Its translation: CASSLSRGQSTGELFF. Together with reference TRBV7-2 and TRBJ2-2, the CDR3 gives the full variable domain: GAGVSQSPSNKVTEKGKDVELRCDPISGHTALYWYRQSLGQGLEFLIYFQGNSAPDKSGLPSDRFSAERTGGSVSTLTIQRTQQEDSAVYLCASSLSRGQSTGELFFGEGSRLTVL.

This clonotype has a handful of counts. This chain links TRBV12-3 or TRBV12-4 with TRBJ1-1, with D perhaps matching TRBD1 (6 bases). The V end lost 5 bases, the J end lost 0 bases, and 13 bases lay between the germline ends. This CDR3 comprises 15 residues. The CDR3 region has the DNA TGTGCCAGCAGTCTATGGGACAAGATGAACACTGAAGCTTTCTTT. It translates to CASSLWDKMNTEAFF.

This clonotype was recorded at least ten times. V and J are TRBV7-2 and TRBJ1-4, with D perhaps TRBD1 (5 bases). V lost 0 bases and J 3 bases, leaving 8 bases between the germline ends. Germline values: CDR1 SGHTA, CDR2 FQGNSA. The length of the CDR3 is 15 residues. The CDR3 is CASSLAGTANEKLFF. The CDR3 DNA sequence: TGTGCCAGCAGCTTAGCGGGGACGGCTAATGAAAAACTGTTTTTT.

This clonotype was seen ten or more times. This sequence joins TRBV7-2 and TRBJ1-1; D is perhaps TRBD1 (5 bases). CDR3 length equals 13 residues. Trimming shortened V by 5 bases and J by 6 bases, and 13 bases separated the two germline ends. Germline CDR1 SGHTA, CDR2 FQGNSA. Here the CDR3 reads CASSAGRISEAFF. The CDR3 DNA reads as TGTGCCAGCAGCGCAGGGCGAATCTCTGAAGCTTTCTTT. Based on the CDR3 plus reference TRBV7-2 and TRBJ1-1, the full variable domain is GAGVSQSPSNKVTEKGKDVELRCDPISGHTALYWYRQSLGQGLEFLIYFQGNSAPDKSGLPSDRFSAERTGGSVSTLTIQRTQQEDSAVYLCASSAGRISEAFFGQGTRLTVV.

This clonotype was seen at least ten times. The genes are TRBV12-3 or TRBV12-4 and TRBJ2-5; D remains unclear. The CDR3 has 15 amino acids. V lost 3 bases, J lost 1 base, and 12 bases lay in between. The CDR3 nucleotides are TGTGCCAGCAGTTTGCCAGGTTCCATCCAAGAGACCCAGTACTTC. As protein: CASSLPGSIQETQYF.

This clonotype occurred many times. This chain connects TRBV29-1 to TRBJ1-1, with D possibly being TRBD1 (6 bases). Germline V gene lookup returns CDR1 SQVTM and CDR2 ANQGSEA. V was clipped by 3 bases and J by 0 bases, with 11 bases between them. This CDR3 is 14 amino acids long. The CDR3, as DNA: TGCAGCGTTGATTGGACAGACATGAACACTGAAGCTTTCTTT. It codes for CSVDWTDMNTEAFF.

The chain employs TRBV3-1 and TRBJ1-4, with D possibly being TRBD1 (5 bases). CDR1 LGHDT and CDR2 YNNKEL come from the germline V gene (reference sequence). This CDR3 contains 14 residues. Trimming cost V 4 bases and J 8 bases, with 14 bases left between them. The CDR3 region is CASSLRDVSEKLFF. In DNA form, the CDR3 reads TGTGCCAGCAGCCTCCGGGACGTCAGCGAAAAACTGTTTTTT.

This clonotype was counted at least ten times. DNA of the CDR3: TGTGCCAGCAGTTTAATCGGGGACATCCTGAACACTGAAGCTTTCTTT. This encodes CASSLIGDILNTEAFF. The genes are TRBV12-3 or TRBV12-4 and TRBJ1-1, with a weak D call TRBD1 (6 bases). There are 16 residues in the CDR3. Trimming stripped 2 bases from V and 0 bases from J, with 13 bases between.

This clonotype was found many times. The chain employs TRBV25-1 and TRBJ1-2, with 8 nucleotides matching TRBD1. The germline gives CDR1 MGHDK, CDR2 SYGVNS. V trimming: 2 bases; J trimming: 6 bases; junction bases outside the gene matches: 2. This CDR3 spans 13 amino acids. The CDR3 coding sequence is TGTGCCAGCAGTGAAAGACAGGGGAATGGCTACACCTTC. Translating gives CASSERQGNGYTF.

The chain recombines TRBV20-1 with TRBJ2-3; TRBD2 matches at 7 bases. This CDR3 has 12 residues. Germline assignment: CDR1 DFQATT and CDR2 SNEGSKA (reference sequence). The trim removed 7 bases at V and 2 bases at J, leaving 3 bases unmatched. CDR3 coding DNA: TGCAGTGGGGCGGGGGACACAGATACGCAGTATTTT. As protein: CSGAGDTDTQYF.

This clonotype was seen only a few times. This chain links TRBV20-1 with TRBJ1-6; D is ambiguous. This CDR3 spans 13 amino acids. Trimming removed 5 bases at V and 5 bases at J, with 10 bases between. Germline lookup yields CDR1 DFQATT and CDR2 SNEGSKA (reference sequence). The DNA for the CDR3 is TGCAGTGCTCGGCGCCGGAATAATTCACCCCTCCACTTT. It yields the protein CSARRRNNSPLHF.